These 10 T cell receptor beta chains were sequenced from one sample in a study of blood T cell repertoires in COVID-19. TCRdb's copy holds only in-frame clones and misses some; the assay was immunoSEQ multiplex PCR. The repertoire has 190,000 or so clones, 86% of them found once; the top ten carry 8% to 10%. Specimen: PBMCs or T cells enriched from blood (not recorded which). All receptors come from a woman aged 30 to 39 who had recovered from COVID-19.

This chain connects TRBV6-5 to TRBJ1-2, with 9 bases identical to TRBD1. CDR1 and CDR2 from the germline V gene are MNHEY and SVGAGI. V trimming: 8 bases; J trimming: 0 bases; junction bases outside the gene matches: 4. The CDR3 covers 14 residues. The DNA for the CDR3 is TGTGCCAGCCTACGGGACAGGGCTAACTATGGCTACACCTTC. This encodes CASLRDRANYGYTF.

Remarks on this clone: At one boundary the junction diverges from the germline segment, which might be a read error. The chain couples TRBV12-3 or TRBV12-4 to TRBJ2-1; 10 positions agree with TRBD2. The CDR3 runs to 13 residues. CDR3 in amino acids: CASSLAGVNEQFF. CDR3 coding DNA: TGTGCCAGCAGTCTAGCGGGAGTGAATGAGCAGTTCTTC.

The chain uses TRBV12-3 or TRBV12-4 and TRBJ1-2, with TRBD1 matching 7 bases. This CDR3 is 13 amino acids long. Trimming took 1 base from V and 8 from J; bases not matched to a gene: 4. CDR3 in amino acids: CASSLGQGGGYTF. CDR3 nucleotide sequence: TGTGCCAGCAGTTTAGGACAGGGTGGGGGCTACACCTTC.

This clone was recorded once. The chain has TRBV28 and TRBJ1-4; 7 bases are a match to TRBD1. Germline V gives CDR1 MDHEN, CDR2 SYDVKM. CDR3 length: 14 amino acids. Germline trimming cut 3 bases from V and 8 bases from J; bases unmatched to any gene: 6. CDR3 in amino acids: CASSLTGYGEKLFF. DNA for the CDR3: TGTGCCAGCAGTTTGACAGGGTATGGAGAAAAACTGTTTTTT.

The chain has TRBV5-1 and TRBJ1-4; D possibly corresponds to TRBD1 (6 bases). Germline-derived CDR1 and CDR2 are SGHRS and YFSETQ. This CDR3 is 16 amino acids long. Between the trimmed V and J ends, which lost 4 bases and 0 bases, there was a span of 13 bases. The chain's CDR3 is CASSPEDSTTNEKLFF. CDR3 coding DNA: TGCGCCAGCAGCCCGGAGGACAGCACAACTAATGAAAAACTGTTTTTT.

The V and J genes are TRBV7-8 and TRBJ2-7; 8 bases are a match to TRBD1. The CDR3 length is 14 residues. Germline values: CDR1 SGHVS, CDR2 FQNEAQ. The V gene end was trimmed by 4 bases and the J gene end by 4 bases; junction bases not matched to a gene: 6. The CDR3 coding sequence is TGTGCCAGCAGCTCCTACGGGACAGGATACGAGCAGTACTTC. Translated, it gives CASSSYGTGYEQYF.

This clone was seen a few times. The chain recombines TRBV5-1 with TRBJ2-6; D remains ambiguous. This CDR3 spans 15 amino acids. Trimming stripped 4 bases from V and 1 base from J, with 9 bases between. Looked up from germline, CDR1 is SGHRS and CDR2 is YFSETQ. The CDR3 is CASSDLGSGANVLTF. CDR3 coding DNA: TGCGCCAGCAGCGATCTCGGTTCTGGGGCCAACGTCCTGACTTTC.

The chain is built from TRBV6-6 and TRBJ1-2, with 10 bases that match TRBD1. There are 14 residues in the CDR3. Germline trimming cut 5 bases from V and 6 bases from J; bases unmatched to any gene: 6. CDR1 and CDR2 from the germline V gene are MNHNY and SVGAGI (reference sequence). CDR3 sequence reads: CASSGHGTGDGYTF. CDR3 nucleotides: TGTGCCAGCAGTGGGCACGGGACAGGGGATGGCTACACCTTC.

This chain links TRBV6-2 or TRBV6-3 with TRBJ1-2; no clear D. Germline CDR1 is MNHEY and CDR2 is SVGEGT. The V gene lost 2 bases and the J gene lost 0 bases, with 7 bases spanning the gap. The CDR3 extends over 14 amino acids. CDR3: CASSYGEANYGYTF. The DNA for the CDR3 is TGTGCCAGCAGTTACGGAGAAGCTAACTATGGCTACACCTTC.

The rearrangement joins TRBV9 to TRBJ2-1, with 9 bases matching TRBD2. The CDR3 contains 17 residues. The germline gives CDR1 SGDLS, CDR2 YYNGEE. After removal of 3 bases from V and 0 bases from J, the junction contained 7 bases not matched to a gene. The DNA of the CDR3 is TGTGCCAGCAGCGCTAGGTTTAGCGGGAGCTCCTACAATGAGCAGTTCTTC. This sequence encodes CASSARFSGSSYNEQFF.